One sample yielded the 6 T cell receptor beta chains listed below, sequenced in a study of blood T cell repertoires in COVID-19. The repertoire was sequenced with immunoSEQ multiplex PCR; TCRdb's copy has only in-frame clones and lacks some. Seen here are 75,000 to 95,000 clones, around 90% observed once, and the top ten hold about 21%. The material sequenced was peripheral blood. The source is a human donor in a cohort sampled during active COVID-19.

This clone was counted once. This sequence joins TRBV18 and TRBJ2-2, with D tentatively TRBD1 (6 bases). CDR3 size: 16 residues. CDR1 and CDR2 (germline): KGHSH, LQKENI. Trimming cost V 3 bases and J 4 bases, with 15 bases left between them. The CDR3 loop is CASSPPSGQITGELFF. The CDR3 DNA reads TGTGCCAGCTCACCTCCCTCGGGACAAATCACCGGGGAGCTGTTTTTT. The variable domain in full, completed from reference TRBV18 and TRBJ2-2, reads NAGVMQNPRHLVRRRGQEARLRCSPMKGHSHVYWYRQLPEEGLKFMVYLQKENIIDESGMPKERFSAEFPKEGPSILRIQQVVRGDSAAYFCASSPPSGQITGELFFGEGSRLTVL.

The genes are TRBV7-2 and TRBJ2-1, with D possibly TRBD2 on 5 matching bases. This CDR3 has 15 amino acids. Germline lookup yields CDR1 SGHTA and CDR2 FQGNSA. V was shortened by 5 bases and J by 0 bases, with 11 bases between the two germline ends. CDR3 coding DNA: TGTGCCAGCAGCGAGGGCAGGAGCTCCTACAATGAGCAGTTCTTC. Residues: CASSEGRSSYNEQFF.

The rearrangement links TRBV30 to TRBJ1-4; TRBD1 might be the D (5 bases). Germline CDR1 reads GTSNPN; CDR2 reads SVGIG (reference sequence). V gave up 2 bases and J gave up 8 bases, with 15 bases separating them. The CDR3 extends over 14 amino acids. CDR3 loop: CAWSIGQGREKLFF. In nucleotides, the CDR3 is TGTGCCTGGAGTATTGGCCAGGGCAGGGAAAAACTGTTTTTT.

This chain links TRBV6-6 with TRBJ2-5, with a weak D call TRBD1 (7 bases). The CDR3 is 16 residues long. The V gene lost 2 bases and the J gene lost 5 bases, with 18 bases spanning the gap. In germline, CDR1 is MNHNY, CDR2 SVGAGI (reference sequence). For the CDR3, the DNA is TGTGCCAGCAGTTACCCCGAACAGGGGAGGAGTGAGACCCAGTACTTC. It codes for CASSYPEQGRSETQYF.

This chain uses TRBV7-2 with TRBJ1-6, with a tentative D call TRBD1 (5 bases). V lost 0 bases and J lost 7, with 10 bases in between. CDR3 length: 15 residues. From germline, CDR1 is SGHTA and CDR2 FQGNSA. The CDR3 loop reads CASSLAAGWNSPLHF. The CDR3 DNA is TGTGCCAGCAGCTTAGCGGCAGGGTGGAATTCACCCCTCCACTTT.

This chain links TRBV21-1 with TRBJ1-5. TRBV21-1 is designated a pseudogene. CDR3 size: 14 residues. CDR3 DNA: TGTGCCAGCACCACCCGGGGGGGGGTAGGGCCCCAGCATTTT. Protein: CASTTRGGVGPQHF.